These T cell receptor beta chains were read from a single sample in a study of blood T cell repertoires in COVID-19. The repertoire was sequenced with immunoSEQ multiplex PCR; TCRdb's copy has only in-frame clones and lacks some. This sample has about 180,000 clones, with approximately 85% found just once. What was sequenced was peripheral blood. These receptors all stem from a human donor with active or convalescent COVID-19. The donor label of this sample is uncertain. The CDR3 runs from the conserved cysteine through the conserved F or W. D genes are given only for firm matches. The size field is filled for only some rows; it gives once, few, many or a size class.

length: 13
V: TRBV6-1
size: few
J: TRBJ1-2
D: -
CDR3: CASSEAGGYGYTF
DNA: TGTGCCAGCAGTGAAGCGGGGGGTTATGGCTACACCTTC

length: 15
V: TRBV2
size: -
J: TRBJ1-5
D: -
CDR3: CATTRRRETDQPQHF
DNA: TGTGCCACCACCCGGAGAAGGGAGACGGATCAGCCCCAGCATTTT

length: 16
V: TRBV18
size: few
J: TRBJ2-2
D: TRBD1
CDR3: CASSPERGLNTGELFF
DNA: TGTGCCAGCTCACCAGAAAGGGGGCTCAACACCGGGGAGCTGTTTTTT

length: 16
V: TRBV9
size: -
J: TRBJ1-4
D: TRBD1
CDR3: CASSVDLGQGNGKLFF
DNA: TGTGCCAGCAGCGTAGATCTGGGACAGGGGAATGGAAAACTGTTTTTT

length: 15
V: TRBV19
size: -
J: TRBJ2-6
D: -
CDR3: CASSPWEAGANVLTF
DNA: TGTGCCAGTAGTCCCTGGGAGGCTGGGGCCAACGTCCTGACTTTC

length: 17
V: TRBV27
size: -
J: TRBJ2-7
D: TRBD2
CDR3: CASSLLGTSGTEYEQYF
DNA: TGTGCCAGCAGTTTATTAGGGACTAGCGGGACCGAATACGAGCAGTACTTC

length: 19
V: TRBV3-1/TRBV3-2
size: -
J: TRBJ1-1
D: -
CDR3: CASSQDTRSGKQVNTEAFF
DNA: TGTGCCAGCAGCCAAGATACCCGAAGTGGGAAACAGGTGAACACTGAAGCTTTCTTT

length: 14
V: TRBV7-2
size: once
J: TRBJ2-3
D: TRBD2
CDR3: CASSWGGTPPTQYF
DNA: TGTGCCAGCAGCTGGGGAGGGACTCCTCCTACGCAGTATTTT

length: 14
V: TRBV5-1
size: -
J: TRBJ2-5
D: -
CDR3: CASSVNRDGETQYF
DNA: TGCGCCAGCAGCGTTAACAGGGATGGAGAGACCCAGTACTTC

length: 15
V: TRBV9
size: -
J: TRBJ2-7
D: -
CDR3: CASSVFGESSYEQYF
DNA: TGTGCCAGCAGCGTTTTTGGGGAGAGCTCCTACGAGCAGTACTTC

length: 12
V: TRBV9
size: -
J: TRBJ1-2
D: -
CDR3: CASSAWEGDYTF
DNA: TGTGCCAGCAGCGCCTGGGAGGGGGACTACACCTTC

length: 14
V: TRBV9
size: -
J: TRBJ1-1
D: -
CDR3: CASSVVARGTEAFF
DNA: TGTGCCAGCAGCGTAGTGGCCAGGGGAACTGAAGCTTTCTTT

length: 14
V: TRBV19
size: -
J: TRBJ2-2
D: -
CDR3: CASNSRTNTGELFF
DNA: TGTGCCAGTAATTCGCGTACGAACACCGGGGAGCTGTTTTTT

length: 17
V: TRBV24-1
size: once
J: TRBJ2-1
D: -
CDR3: CATSGSVAEWFNNEQFF
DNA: TGTGCCACCAGTGGGTCGGTAGCGGAGTGGTTTAACAATGAGCAGTTCTTC

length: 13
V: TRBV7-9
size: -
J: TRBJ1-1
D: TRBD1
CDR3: CASSLERQGGAFF
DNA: TGTGCCAGCAGCTTGGAAAGACAGGGGGGAGCTTTCTTT

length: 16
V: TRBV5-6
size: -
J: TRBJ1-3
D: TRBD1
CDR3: CASSVGQGLSGNTIYF
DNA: TGTGCCAGCAGCGTAGGACAGGGACTCTCTGGAAACACCATATATTTT

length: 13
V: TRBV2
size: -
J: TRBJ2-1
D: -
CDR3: CATGYRAGNEQFF
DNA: TGTGCCACCGGGTATCGCGCGGGGAATGAGCAGTTCTTC

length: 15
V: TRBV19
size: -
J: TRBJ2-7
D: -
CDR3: CASSIGEGLFYEQYF
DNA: TGTGCCAGTAGTATCGGGGAAGGCCTCTTTTACGAGCAGTACTTC

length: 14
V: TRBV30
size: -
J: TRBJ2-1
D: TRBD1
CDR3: CAWNPGQLYNEQFF
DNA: TGTGCCTGGAATCCGGGACAGCTATACAATGAGCAGTTCTTC

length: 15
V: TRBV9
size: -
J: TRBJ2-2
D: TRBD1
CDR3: CASSLGQGPTGELFF
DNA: TGTGCCAGCAGCCTCGGACAGGGTCCCACCGGGGAGCTGTTTTTT

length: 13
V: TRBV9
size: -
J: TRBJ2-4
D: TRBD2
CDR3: CASSDASGSVQYF
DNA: TGTGCCAGCAGCGATGCTAGCGGGAGTGTTCAGTACTTC

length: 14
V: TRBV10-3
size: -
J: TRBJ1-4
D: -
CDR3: CAISGTRANEKLFF
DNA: TGTGCCATCAGTGGGACAAGAGCTAATGAAAAACTGTTTTTT

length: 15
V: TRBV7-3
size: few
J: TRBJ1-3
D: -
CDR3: CASSLISRGGNTIYF
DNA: TGTGCCAGCAGCTTAATTTCTCGCGGGGGAAACACCATATATTTT

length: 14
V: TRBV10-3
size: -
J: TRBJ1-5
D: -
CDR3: CATNAGISNQPQHF
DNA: TGTGCCACCAACGCAGGGATAAGCAATCAGCCCCAGCATTTT

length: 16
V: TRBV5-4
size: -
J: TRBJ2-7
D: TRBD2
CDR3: CASSQDRAGGVYEQYF
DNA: TGTGCCAGCAGCCAAGATAGAGCGGGAGGGGTCTACGAGCAGTACTTC

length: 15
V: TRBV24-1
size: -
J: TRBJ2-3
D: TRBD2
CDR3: CATTEASGGTDTQYF
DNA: TGTGCCACCACCGAAGCTAGCGGGGGCACAGATACGCAGTATTTT

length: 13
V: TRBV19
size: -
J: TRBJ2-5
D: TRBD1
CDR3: CASSGTGQETQYF
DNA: TGTGCCAGTAGTGGGACAGGGCAAGAGACCCAGTACTTC

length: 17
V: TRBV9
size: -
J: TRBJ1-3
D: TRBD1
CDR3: CASREGQGMDSGNTIYF
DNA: TGTGCCAGCAGGGAAGGACAGGGAATGGACTCTGGAAACACCATATATTTT

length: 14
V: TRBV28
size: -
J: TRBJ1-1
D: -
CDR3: CASAHSFMNTEAFF
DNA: TGTGCCAGCGCTCACAGCTTCATGAACACTGAAGCTTTCTTT

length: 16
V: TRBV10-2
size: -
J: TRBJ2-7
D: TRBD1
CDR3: CASSESGTGGRYEQYF
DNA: TGCGCCAGCAGTGAGTCTGGGACAGGGGGAAGATACGAGCAGTACTTC

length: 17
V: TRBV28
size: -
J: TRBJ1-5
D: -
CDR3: CASSKLTGPISNQPQHF
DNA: TGTGCCAGCAGTAAACTAACAGGTCCCATTAGCAATCAGCCCCAGCATTTT

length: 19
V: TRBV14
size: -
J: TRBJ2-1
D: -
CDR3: CASSDLGSGRVGPNNEQFF
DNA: TGTGCCAGCAGCGATTTGGGGTCAGGCAGGGTTGGCCCAAACAATGAGCAGTTCTTC

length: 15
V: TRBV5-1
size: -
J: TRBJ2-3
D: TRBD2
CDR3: CASSLPGGARDTQYF
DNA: TGCGCCAGCAGTCTTCCCGGGGGGGCCAGGGATACGCAGTATTTT

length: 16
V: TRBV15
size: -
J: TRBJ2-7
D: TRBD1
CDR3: CATSRDLDRALSEQYF
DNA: TGTGCCACCAGCAGAGATCTGGACAGGGCGTTGAGCGAGCAGTACTTC